This T cell receptor (beta chain) appears in the sequencing data of a study of a mutant IDH1 vaccine in newly diagnosed glioma. Measured with immunoSEQ multiplex PCR; TCRdb has only the in-frame clones, and not every one. Among tens of thousands of clones, more than 65% were seen once, and the ten largest hold approximately 15%. Findings of the study overall: Pseudoprogression appeared unlinked to shifts in leading peripheral T cell clonotypes. In about 93% of patients, immune responses induced by the vaccine occurred.

Between the trimmed V and J ends, which lost 4 bases and 4 bases, there was a span of 17 bases. Germline CDR1 reads SQVTM; CDR2 reads ANQGSEA. The CDR3 loop spans 15 amino acids. About this clone itself: What it recognizes is unknown.

Time point defined: week 35, safety follow-up. Each dose delivered 300 ug of mutant IDH1 20-mer peptide subcutaneously with imiquimod. Patients came in for eight vaccinations, in weeks 1, 3, 5, 7, 11, 15, 19 and 23. Tumors from donors were new WHO grade 3 or 4 IDH1-mutant astrocytomas with ATRX loss. The specimen was PBMCs, collected from a glioma patient whose treatment included an IDH1 peptide vaccine. This receptor was obtained from a man aged 30-40 years with glioma. The rearrangement uses TRBV29-1 and TRBJ2-1; the D is unclear. The CDR3 region is CSVGVLNFLYNEQFF. The CDR3, as DNA: TGCAGCGTTGGGGTGCTGAACTTTCTTTACAATGAGCAGTTCTTC.